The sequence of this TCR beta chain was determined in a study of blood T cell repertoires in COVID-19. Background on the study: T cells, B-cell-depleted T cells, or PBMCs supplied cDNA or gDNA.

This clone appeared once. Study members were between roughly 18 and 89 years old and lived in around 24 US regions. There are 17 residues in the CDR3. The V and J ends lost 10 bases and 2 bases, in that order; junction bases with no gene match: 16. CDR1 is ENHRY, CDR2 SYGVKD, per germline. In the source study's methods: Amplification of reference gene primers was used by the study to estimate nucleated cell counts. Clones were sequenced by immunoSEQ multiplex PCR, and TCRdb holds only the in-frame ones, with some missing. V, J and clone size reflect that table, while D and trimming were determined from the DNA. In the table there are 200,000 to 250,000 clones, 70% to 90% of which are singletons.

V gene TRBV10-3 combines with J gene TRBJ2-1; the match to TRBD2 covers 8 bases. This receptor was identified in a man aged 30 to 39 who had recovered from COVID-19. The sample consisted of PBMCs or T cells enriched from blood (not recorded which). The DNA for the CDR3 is TGTGCCACCAACGGGGGGGCCCCAACAAAAACCTACAATGAGCAGTTCTTC. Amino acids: CATNGGAPTKTYNEQFF.